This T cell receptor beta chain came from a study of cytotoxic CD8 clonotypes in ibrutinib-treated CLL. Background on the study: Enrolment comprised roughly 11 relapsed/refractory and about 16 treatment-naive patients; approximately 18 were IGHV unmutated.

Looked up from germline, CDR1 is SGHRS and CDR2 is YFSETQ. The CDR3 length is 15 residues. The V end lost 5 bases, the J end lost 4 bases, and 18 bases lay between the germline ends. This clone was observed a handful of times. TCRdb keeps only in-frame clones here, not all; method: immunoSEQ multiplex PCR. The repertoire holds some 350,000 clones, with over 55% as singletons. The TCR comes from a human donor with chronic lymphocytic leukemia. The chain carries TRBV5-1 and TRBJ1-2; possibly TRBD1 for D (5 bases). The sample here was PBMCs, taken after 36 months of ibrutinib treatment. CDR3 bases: TGCGCCAGCAGATTGAAGGGAGGGCAGGGCTATGGCTACACCTTC. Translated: CASRLKGGQGYGYTF.